These 27 T cell receptor beta chains were sequenced from one sample in a study of control samples from healthy donors and cancer patients. TCRdb's table, derived via immunoSEQ multiplex PCR, lists solely in-frame clones and lacks some. The sample yields some 410,000 clones, 90% seen once. Sequencing input: PBMCs. The source is a man aged 40-49 years with head and neck cancer.

This clone was observed a few times. Germline is not matched at one junction end, which may reflect a read error. This rearrangement joins TRBV19 to TRBJ2-7, with TRBD2 as a possible D gene (7 bases). This CDR3 region has 11 residues. Germline CDR1 reads LNHDA; CDR2 reads SQIVND (reference sequence). CDR3 in DNA: TGTGCCACACACAGGGAGGGCGAGCTGTACTTC. Translated, it gives CATHREGELYF.

The V and J genes are TRBV19 and TRBJ1-2; TRBD1 matches at 11 bases. The CDR3 extends over 14 amino acids. Losses at the gene ends were 6 bases for V and 2 bases for J; bases not matched to a gene: 2. The germline CDR1 and CDR2 sequences are LNHDA and SQIVND (reference sequence). CDR3 sequence (DNA): TGTGCCAGTAGGGGGACAGGGGGAAACTATGGCTACACCTTC. As protein: CASRGTGGNYGYTF.

The V and J genes are TRBV7-8 and TRBJ1-1, with D perhaps matching TRBD1 (6 bases). V was trimmed by 3 bases and J by 1 base, leaving 15 bases between them. Germline V gene data show CDR1 as SGHVS and CDR2 as FQNEAQ. The CDR3 runs to 16 residues. The chain's CDR3 is CASSFEQGRKNTEAFF. The DNA of the CDR3 is TGTGCCAGCAGCTTTGAACAGGGCAGGAAGAACACTGAAGCTTTCTTT.

This chain links TRBV5-6 with TRBJ2-4; TRBD2 matches at 10 bases. V lost 3 bases to trimming and J lost 3 bases; unmatched junction nucleotides: 0. CDR3 length: 14 residues. The germline CDR1 and CDR2 sequences are SGHDT and YYEEEE. CDR3 loop: CASSSSGSKNIQYF. CDR3 DNA: TGTGCCAGCAGCTCTAGCGGGAGCAAAAACATTCAGTACTTC.

J is TRBJ2-2 and V is TRBV6-2 or TRBV6-3, with 8 nucleotides matching TRBD2. The V gene's germline CDR1 is MNHEY and CDR2 SVGEGT. The CDR3 sequence is 16 residues long. V was clipped by 7 bases and J by 2 bases; unmatched bases: 9. The CDR3 bases are TGTGCCAGCACCCCGAGCGGGGGTCAAAACACCGGGGAGCTGTTTTTT. It is translated as CASTPSGGQNTGELFF.

This clone was observed a single time. This sequence joins TRBV11-2 and TRBJ2-2; 14 bases match TRBD2. The V gene's germline CDR1 is SGHAT and CDR2 FQNNGV. The V and J ends lost 2 bases and 9 bases, in that order; junction bases with no gene match: 8. CDR3 length: 17 amino acids. The CDR3 region has the DNA TGTGCCAGCAGCTTAACGGTGGGACTAGCGGGAGACCGGGAGCTGTTTTTT. Its protein product is CASSLTVGLAGDRELFF.

V is TRBV30 and J is TRBJ2-1; 9 bases agree with TRBD2. V shed 4 bases, J shed 9 bases, and the junction held 10 bases outside the gene matches. CDR3 size: 14 residues. Germline-derived CDR1 and CDR2 are GTSNPN and SVGIG (reference sequence). The CDR3 nucleotides read TGTGCCTGGATTGGGCTAGCGGGACTTAGTGAGCAGTTCTTC. This codes for CAWIGLAGLSEQFF.

The chain employs TRBV28 and TRBJ2-7; 12 nucleotides line up with TRBD1. Germline CDR1 is MDHEN and CDR2 is SYDVKM. The CDR3 length is 14 residues. The V gene end was trimmed by 9 bases and the J gene end by 7 bases; junction bases not matched to a gene: 10. The CDR3 DNA follows: TGTGCCAGTGTACCGGGACAGGGGGCGGGAGAGCAGTACTTC. Amino acids: CASVPGQGAGEQYF.

The chain carries TRBV7-2 and TRBJ2-3, with 8 bases fitting TRBD2. Germline trimming cut 5 bases from V and 4 bases from J; bases unmatched to any gene: 8. Per germline, CDR1 SGHTA and CDR2 FQGNSA. The CDR3 totals 15 residues. The CDR3 DNA reads TGTGCCAGCAGCCCGGGGGGGGGTCGTCCAGATACGCAGTATTTT. Amino acids: CASSPGGGRPDTQYF.

The chain uses TRBV5-1 and TRBJ2-2; perhaps TRBD1 as D (6 bases). The CDR3 has 18 amino acids. Germline values: CDR1 SGHRS, CDR2 YFSETQ. V lost 3 bases, J lost 2 bases, and 20 bases lay in between. In nucleotides, the CDR3 is TGCGCCAGCAGCTCCCAACTAAGAACCGGGACAAACACCGGGGAGCTGTTTTTT. Amino acids: CASSSQLRTGTNTGELFF.

This sequence joins TRBV15 and TRBJ2-5, with 7 bases matching TRBD1. Germline loops: CDR1 LNHNV, CDR2 YYDKDF (reference sequence). The junction had 4 bases not matched to a gene; V was cut back by 1 base and J by 2 bases. The CDR3 contains 15 residues. The CDR3 reads CATSRGGGQQETQYF. As DNA, the CDR3 is TGTGCCACCAGCAGAGGTGGGGGACAGCAAGAGACCCAGTACTTC.

This clone was detected once. V is TRBV3-1 (or the pseudogene TRBV3-2) and J is TRBJ1-5; possibly TRBD1 for D (6 bases). V lost 1 base to trimming and J lost 0 bases, with 13 bases between them. This CDR3 has 17 residues. Germline V gene sequence: CDR1 LGHDT, CDR2 YNNKEL (reference sequence). The CDR3 DNA reads as TGTGCCAGCAGCCAAGGGGGGCGCGGGTCTAGCAATCAGCCCCAGCATTTT. It codes for CASSQGGRGSSNQPQHF.

This rearrangement joins TRBV7-9 to TRBJ2-7; D remains ambiguous. Germline loops: CDR1 SEHNR, CDR2 FQNEAQ (reference sequence). The CDR3 length is 15 residues. V was shortened by 4 bases and J by 1 base, with 14 bases between the two germline ends. The CDR3 sequence is CASSSPGRSSYEQYF. The CDR3 nucleotides read TGTGCCAGCAGCTCCCCAGGACGAAGTTCCTACGAGCAGTACTTC. The full variable domain, with the rest looked up from reference TRBV7-9 and TRBJ2-7, is DTGVSQNPRHKITKRGQNVTFRCDPISEHNRLYWYRQTLGQGPEFLTYFQNEAQLEKSRLLSDRFSAERPKGSFSTLEIQRTEQGDSAMYLCASSSPGRSSYEQYFGPGTRLTVT.

This chain links TRBV21-1 with TRBJ2-5. TRBV21-1 is a listed pseudogene. CDR3 length: 15 residues. Here the CDR3 DNA reads TGTGCCAGCAGCAAAGAAGTTTGTGGGTGGGAGACCCAGTACTTC. This gives the protein CASSKEVCGWETQYF.

The chain employs TRBV4-1 and TRBJ2-7; D unresolved. The germline V and J ends were trimmed by 1 base and 0 bases, with 22 bases remaining between them. Germline CDR1 and CDR2: MGHRA and YSYEKL. The CDR3 totals 19 residues. The CDR3 nucleotides are TGCGCCAGCAGCCAAGCGGGCGTCTTTACCGACGAGAGCTCCTACGAGCAGTACTTC. Its protein product is CASSQAGVFTDESSYEQYF.

V gene TRBV4-1 combines with J gene TRBJ1-5, with TRBD1 as a possible D gene (6 bases). The CDR3 is 18 residues long. CDR1 is MGHRA, CDR2 YSYEKL, per germline. Trimming shortened V by 0 bases and J by 5 bases, and 20 bases separated the two germline ends. The CDR3 loop reads CASSQDQRAGGRYQPQHF. The CDR3 DNA reads TGCGCCAGCAGCCAAGATCAAAGGGCGGGGGGCCGCTATCAGCCCCAGCATTTT.

The chain combines TRBV4-2 with TRBJ2-1, with 8 bases that match TRBD2. The length of the CDR3 is 16 residues. V lost 4 bases, J lost 9 bases, and 14 bases stayed unmatched. Germline V lookup: CDR1 LGHNA, CDR2 YNFKEQ. In DNA, the CDR3 is TGTGCCAGCAGCCCCCCGGGAAGCGGGAGCAGAGTTGAGCAGTTCTTC. It encodes CASSPPGSGSRVEQFF.

The chain employs TRBV28 and TRBJ2-7; D is unclear. The germline V gene has CDR1 MDHEN and CDR2 SYDVKM. The V and J ends lost 5 bases and 2 bases respectively, with 10 bases between them. The CDR3 consists of 13 residues. The CDR3 sequence: CASSIPAPYEQYF. The CDR3 nucleotides read TGTGCCAGCAGTATTCCAGCTCCCTACGAGCAGTACTTC. Together with reference TRBV28 and TRBJ2-7, the CDR3 gives the full variable domain: DVKVTQSSRYLVKRTGEKVFLECVQDMDHENMFWYRQDPGLGLRLIYFSYDVKMKEKGDIPEGYSVSREKKERFSLILESASTNQTSMYLCASSIPAPYEQYFGPGTRLTVT.

This clone has just one count. The chain carries TRBV5-5 and TRBJ2-3; 7 bases line up with TRBD2. The CDR3 consists of 16 residues. Germline V gene sequence: CDR1 SGHKS, CDR2 YYEKEE (reference sequence). Trimming at V came to 4 bases and at J to 5 bases, leaving 13 bases not matched to a gene. DNA for the CDR3: TGTGCCAGCAGCGCCTCGGGGAGGGCTGGGGTAGATACGCAGTATTTT. Translated, it gives CASSASGRAGVDTQYF.

The CDR3 is CASSQRRQSMDYTEAFF. The DNA of the CDR3 is TGTGCCAGCAGCCAAAGGCGACAGTCTATGGACTACACTGAAGCTTTCTTT. The chain couples TRBV3-1 (or the pseudogene TRBV3-2) to TRBJ1-1, with D possibly matching TRBD1 (5 bases). The CDR3 loop spans 17 amino acids. In germline, CDR1 is LGHDT, CDR2 YNNKEL (reference sequence). V lost 2 bases and J 3 bases, leaving 19 bases between the germline ends.

The genes are TRBV7-6 and TRBJ2-3, with TRBD2 matching 7 bases. CDR3 size: 15 residues. Trimming cost V 7 bases and J 5 bases; bases outside gene matches: 12. Germline values: CDR1 SGHVS, CDR2 FNYEAQ. Here the CDR3 DNA reads TGTGCCAGCACCCCGGAAGCGGGGCCTCTAGATACGCAGTATTTT. The encoded protein is CASTPEAGPLDTQYF. Combining the CDR3 with reference TRBV7-6 and TRBJ2-3 gives the whole variable domain GAGVSQSPRYKVTKRGQDVALRCDPISGHVSLYWYRQALGQGPEFLTYFNYEAQQDKSGLPNDRFSAERPEGSISTLTIQRTEQRDSAMYRCASTPEAGPLDTQYFGPGTRLTVL.

The V and J genes are TRBV7-2 and TRBJ2-3; D ambiguous. The CDR3 extends over 15 amino acids. Germline lookup yields CDR1 SGHTA and CDR2 FQGNSA. V lost 5 bases and J 6 bases, leaving 18 bases between the germline ends. The CDR3 nucleotides are TGTGCCAGCAGCACCCGGACCCTTGCCCCGGATACGCAGTATTTT. Translating gives CASSTRTLAPDTQYF.

J is TRBJ1-6 and V is TRBV27; 9 bases are shared with TRBD1. V lost 6 bases to trimming and J lost 10 bases; unmatched junction nucleotides: 10. Germline V CDR1 and CDR2: MNHEY, SMNVEV (reference sequence). The CDR3 spans 15 residues. The CDR3 is CASSSPGTGLSPLHF. CDR3 coding DNA: TGTGCCAGCAGCTCTCCCGGGACAGGGCTCTCACCCCTCCACTTT.

The chain combines TRBV9 with TRBJ2-7; D perhaps matches TRBD2 (5 bases). Looked up from germline, CDR1 is SGDLS and CDR2 is YYNGEE. CDR3 size: 13 residues. Trimming left V 3 bases short and J 0 bases short, with 7 bases between. CDR3 sequence (DNA): TGTGCCAGCAGCGATGGACTCTCCTACGAGCAGTACTTC. Translating it yields CASSDGLSYEQYF.

This chain connects TRBV30 to TRBJ2-2; D is perhaps TRBD2 (6 bases). The CDR3 consists of 13 residues. Trimming stripped 3 bases from V and 3 bases from J, with 8 bases between. Germline CDR1 reads GTSNPN; CDR2 reads SVGIG (reference sequence). In DNA form, the CDR3 reads TGTGCCTGGAGCGGGACTGACACCGGGGAGCTGTTTTTT. Its protein product is CAWSGTDTGELFF.

The chain employs TRBV29-1 and TRBJ2-7; D remains unclear. Trimming removed 4 bases from V and 4 bases from J, with 8 bases in between. Germline V gives CDR1 SQVTM, CDR2 ANQGSEA. The CDR3 spans 11 residues. CDR3 sequence: CSVGSEYEQYF. The CDR3 bases are TGCAGCGTTGGGAGCGAGTACGAGCAGTACTTC.

The chain is built from TRBV11-2 and TRBJ2-1; 7 bases match TRBD1. The junction had 7 bases not matched to a gene; V was cut back by 0 bases and J by 2 bases. The germline V gene encodes CDR1 SGHAT and CDR2 FQNNGV. This CDR3 contains 17 residues. This CDR3 is CASSLEGTGTAYNEQFF. Here the CDR3 DNA reads TGTGCCAGCAGCTTAGAAGGTACAGGGACAGCCTACAATGAGCAGTTCTTC.